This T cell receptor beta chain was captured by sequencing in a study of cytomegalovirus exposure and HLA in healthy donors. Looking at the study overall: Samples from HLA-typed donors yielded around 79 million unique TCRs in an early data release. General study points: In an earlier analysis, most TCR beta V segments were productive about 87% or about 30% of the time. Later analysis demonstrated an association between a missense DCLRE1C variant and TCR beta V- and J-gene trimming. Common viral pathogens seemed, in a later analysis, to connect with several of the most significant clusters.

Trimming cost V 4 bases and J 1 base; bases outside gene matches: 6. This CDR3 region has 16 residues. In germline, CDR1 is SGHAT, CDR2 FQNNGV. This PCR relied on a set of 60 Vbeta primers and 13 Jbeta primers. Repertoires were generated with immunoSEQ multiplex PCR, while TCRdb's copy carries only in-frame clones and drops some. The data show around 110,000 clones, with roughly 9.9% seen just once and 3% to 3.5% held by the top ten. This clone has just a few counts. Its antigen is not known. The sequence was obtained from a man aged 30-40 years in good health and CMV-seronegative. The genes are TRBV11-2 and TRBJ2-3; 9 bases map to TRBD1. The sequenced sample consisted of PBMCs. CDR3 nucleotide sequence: TGTGCCAGCAGCTACCGGACAGGGGCCGGCACAGATACGCAGTATTTT. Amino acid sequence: CASSYRTGAGTDTQYF.